These 25 T cell receptor beta chains share one sample of origin, sequenced in a study of T cell repertoires and HLA-DP antigens. Antigen specificity for these receptors is unknown. Produced via immunoSEQ multiplex PCR; TCRdb's table is partial and in-frame only. This table holds about 89,000 clones, around nine tenths found once. The sample comprised CD4+ T cells from PBMCs. The receptors shown here come from a man between 50 and 59 years old in good health and CMV-seronegative.

The chain employs TRBV6-5 and TRBJ1-3; the D is unclear. From germline, CDR1 is MNHEY and CDR2 SVGAGI. With 2 bases removed from V and 2 bases from J, the gap between germline ends came to 4 bases. This CDR3 comprises 13 residues. The CDR3 DNA reads TGTGCCAGCAGTTACGTCGCTGGAAACACCATATATTTT. As protein: CASSYVAGNTIYF.

The chain has TRBV7-2 and TRBJ1-5; no clear D gene. The CDR3 runs 13 residues. CDR1 is SGHTA, CDR2 FQGNSA, per germline. V lost 1 base, J lost 5 bases, and 6 bases lay in between. Here the CDR3 reads CASSLGIHQPQHF. DNA of the CDR3: TGTGCCAGCAGCTTAGGTATCCATCAGCCCCAGCATTTT.

The gene calls are TRBV5-1 and TRBJ2-7; 9 positions agree with TRBD2. Germline loops: CDR1 SGHRS, CDR2 YFSETQ. Trimming cost V 0 bases and J 1 base; bases outside gene matches: 5. The CDR3 totals 16 residues. DNA of the CDR3: TGCGCCAGCAGCTTGGTTCCAGCGGGAGGATCCTACGAGCAGTACTTC. Encoded protein: CASSLVPAGGSYEQYF.

The chain uses TRBV5-6 and TRBJ2-7; the D gene could be TRBD1 or TRBD2 (5 bases each). V lost 1 base to trimming and J lost 4 bases, with 12 bases between them. Germline V gives CDR1 SGHDT, CDR2 YYEEEE. The CDR3 is made up of 14 amino acids. This CDR3 reads CASSLIGTAYEQYF. The CDR3 bases are TGTGCCAGCAGCTTGATCGGGACGGCTTACGAGCAGTACTTC.

This sequence joins TRBV30 and TRBJ1-2, with D unresolved. From germline, CDR1 is GTSNPN and CDR2 SVGIG (reference sequence). This CDR3 region has 12 residues. V was clipped by 0 bases and J by 8 bases, with 10 bases between them. The CDR3 bases are TGTGCCTGGAGTGTTGAGCCTAGGGGCTACACCTTC. Protein product: CAWSVEPRGYTF.

The chain combines TRBV4-3 with TRBJ1-3, with 7 bases matching TRBD1. CDR1 LGHNA and CDR2 YSLEER come from the germline V gene. CDR3 size: 15 residues. Trimming at V came to 0 bases and at J to 2 bases, leaving 1 base not matched to a gene. CDR3 sequence reads: CASSQEDRAGNTIYF. The CDR3 nucleotides are TGCGCCAGCAGCCAAGAAGACAGGGCTGGAAACACCATATATTTT.

The chain's CDR3 is CAWSVLGGADTQYF. DNA of the CDR3: TGTGCCTGGAGTGTACTGGGGGGTGCAGATACGCAGTATTTT. The chain couples TRBV30 to TRBJ2-3; TRBD2 might be the D (6 bases). This CDR3 has 14 amino acids. V lost 0 bases and J lost 4, with 11 bases in between. Germline assignment: CDR1 GTSNPN and CDR2 SVGIG (reference sequence).

This clone was detected once. This rearrangement joins TRBV30 to TRBJ2-2; the match to TRBD2 covers 16 bases. J lost 6 bases, V lost 0 bases, and 1 base had no gene match. The CDR3 totals 16 residues. The V gene's germline CDR1 is GTSNPN and CDR2 SVGIG (reference sequence). CDR3 protein: CAWSVGTSGGAGELFF. The CDR3 nucleotides are TGTGCCTGGAGTGTAGGGACTAGCGGGGGGGCCGGGGAGCTGTTTTTT.

The chain is built from TRBV6-1 and TRBJ2-2; D is unresolved. Looked up from germline, CDR1 is MNHNS and CDR2 is SASEGT. The CDR3 runs to 12 residues. V dropped 5 bases and J dropped 5 bases, with 6 bases sitting between them. DNA for the CDR3: TGTGCCAGCAGTAAAGTAACCGGGGAGCTGTTTTTT. It encodes CASSKVTGELFF.

This clone appeared a single time. The chain has TRBV5-1 and TRBJ2-2, with 7 positions matching TRBD2. This CDR3 has 14 amino acids. From germline, CDR1 is SGHRS and CDR2 YFSETQ. V shed 3 bases, J shed 6 bases, and the junction held 5 bases outside the gene matches. Here the CDR3 DNA reads TGCGCCAGCAGCTCCGGACTAGAGGCCGGGGAGCTGTTTTTT. Its protein product is CASSSGLEAGELFF.

The gene calls are TRBV25-1 and TRBJ2-2; 12 bases are a match to TRBD2. The CDR3 totals 15 residues. Germline CDR1 and CDR2: MGHDK and SYGVNS. Trimming removed 6 bases from V and 4 bases from J; junction bases left unmatched: 3. CDR3 DNA sequence: TGTGCCAGCAGCCCGACTAGCGGGAGCACCGGGGAGCTGTTTTTT. Its protein product is CASSPTSGSTGELFF.

The J gene is TRBJ1-5, the V gene TRBV19; weak D call: TRBD1 (6 bases). The CDR3 totals 15 residues. The germline CDR1 and CDR2 sequences are LNHDA and SQIVND (reference sequence). Trimming took 3 bases from V and 6 from J, leaving 15 bases between them. CDR3 sequence: CASSILGDTRQPQHF. The CDR3 DNA reads TGTGCCAGTAGTATTTTGGGGGACACGCGTCAGCCCCAGCATTTT.

The gene calls are TRBV7-2 and TRBJ2-7; 7 bases are a match to TRBD2. The CDR3 runs 13 residues. After removal of 1 base from V and 6 bases from J, the junction contained 3 bases not matched to a gene. The V gene's germline CDR1 is SGHTA and CDR2 FQGNSA. CDR3 amino acids: CASSLVGEGEQYF. The CDR3 region has the DNA TGTGCCAGCAGCTTAGTGGGGGAGGGCGAGCAGTACTTC.

The chain uses TRBV4-3 and TRBJ2-1, with 11 bases aligning to TRBD2. This CDR3 is 16 amino acids long. Germline V gene lookup returns CDR1 LGHNA and CDR2 YSLEER. V lost 3 bases, J lost 4 bases, and 5 bases stayed unmatched. CDR3 amino acids: CASSHRTSGQYNEQFF. CDR3 bases: TGCGCCAGCAGCCACAGGACTAGCGGGCAGTACAATGAGCAGTTCTTC.

The J gene is TRBJ2-3, the V gene TRBV9; possibly TRBD2 for D (5 bases). The CDR3 sequence is 13 residues long. V shed 3 bases and J shed 3 bases, with 8 bases lying between them. Germline CDR1 SGDLS, CDR2 YYNGEE. Written as DNA, the CDR3 is TGTGCCAGCAGCGCGAGGGAGACAGATACGCAGTATTTT. Its protein product is CASSARETDTQYF.

V and J are TRBV7-9 and TRBJ1-5; 8 bases fit TRBD1. The CDR3 spans 17 residues. The germline gives CDR1 SEHNR, CDR2 FQNEAQ (reference sequence). V lost 2 bases, J lost 0 bases, and 6 bases stayed unmatched. Here the CDR3 reads CASSLQGAPNSNQPQHF. The CDR3 DNA reads as TGTGCCAGCAGCTTACAGGGGGCTCCTAATAGCAATCAGCCCCAGCATTTT.

The count of this clone is one. This sequence joins TRBV7-2 and TRBJ1-4; TRBD1 might be the D (6 bases). Germline V gives CDR1 SGHTA, CDR2 FQGNSA. The CDR3 extends over 15 amino acids. V was trimmed by 5 bases and J by 0 bases, leaving 10 bases between them. In DNA, the CDR3 is TGTGCCAGCAGCCGAGGGGGGGCAACTAATGAAAAACTGTTTTTT. It specifies CASSRGGATNEKLFF.

This clone was detected once. The V and J genes are TRBV29-1 and TRBJ1-1; D remains unclear. The V gene lost 2 bases and the J gene lost 6 bases, with 10 bases spanning the gap. Germline lookup yields CDR1 SQVTM and CDR2 ANQGSEA. CDR3 size: 12 residues. The CDR3 region is CSVERSTAEAFF. The CDR3 nucleotides are TGCAGCGTTGAACGTTCGACCGCTGAAGCTTTCTTT. Together with reference TRBV29-1 and TRBJ1-1, the CDR3 gives the full variable domain: SAVISQKPSRDICQRGTSLTIQCQVDSQVTMMFWYRQQPGQSLTLIATANQGSEATYESGFVIDKFPISRPNLTFSTLTVSNMSPEDSSIYLCSVERSTAEAFFGQGTRLTVV.

V is TRBV18 and J is TRBJ1-1, with D tentatively TRBD1 (5 bases). Trimming pared 1 base from V and 4 bases from J, leaving 16 bases between. The germline CDR1 and CDR2 sequences are KGHSH and LQKENI. This CDR3 region has 16 residues. DNA of the CDR3: TGTGCCAGCTCACCACGGGTAGAGACAAGGGGCACTGAAGCTTTCTTT. Translated, it gives CASSPRVETRGTEAFF.

The chain links TRBV7-2 to TRBJ2-7; D is unclear. Germline-derived CDR1 and CDR2 are SGHTA and FQGNSA. This CDR3 comprises 15 residues. V lost 2 bases, J lost 2 bases, and 13 bases lay in between. CDR3 loop: CASSLSPQTAYEQYF. The CDR3 bases are TGTGCCAGCAGCTTATCTCCCCAGACCGCCTACGAGCAGTACTTC.

This chain joins TRBV6-6 and TRBJ1-2; 8 nucleotides match TRBD1. Per germline, CDR1 MNHNY and CDR2 SVGAGI (reference sequence). The CDR3 totals 15 residues. Losses at the gene ends were 6 bases for V and 0 bases for J; bases not matched to a gene: 6. The CDR3 region has the DNA TGTGCCAGCAGCCCTATGGGACAGGCTAACTATGGCTACACCTTC. The encoded protein is CASSPMGQANYGYTF.

V and J are TRBV15 and TRBJ1-5, with D uncertain. CDR1 LNHNV and CDR2 YYDKDF come from the germline V gene (reference sequence). Trimming pared 0 bases from V and 0 bases from J, leaving 9 bases between. This CDR3 comprises 16 residues. The DNA of the CDR3 is TGTGCCACCAGCAGAGACCGGCAGTATAGCAATCAGCCCCAGCATTTT. The encoded protein is CATSRDRQYSNQPQHF.

The gene calls are TRBV5-4 and TRBJ2-1, with D hard to call. V dropped 7 bases and J dropped 5 bases, with 13 bases sitting between them. The germline CDR1 and CDR2 sequences are SGHNT and YYREEE (reference sequence). The CDR3 runs 13 residues. CDR3 in amino acids: CASHSFQDNEQFF. The CDR3 bases are TGTGCCAGCCACAGCTTTCAAGACAATGAGCAGTTCTTC.

This CDR3 reads CAWSVGRGGGEKLFF. The CDR3 DNA reads as TGTGCCTGGAGTGTAGGAAGGGGAGGGGGCGAAAAACTGTTTTTT. The chain uses TRBV30 and TRBJ1-4; the match to TRBD1 covers 7 bases. The germline gives CDR1 GTSNPN, CDR2 SVGIG (reference sequence). The CDR3 has 15 amino acids. V lost 0 bases, J lost 8 bases, and 9 bases stayed unmatched.

The chain has TRBV7-8 and TRBJ2-5; 9 positions agree with TRBD1. V shed 5 bases, J shed 4 bases, and the junction held 11 bases outside the gene matches. This CDR3 is built from 16 residues. CDR1 is SGHVS, CDR2 FQNEAQ, per germline. The CDR3, as DNA: TGTGCCAGCAGCACCCGGACAGGGGCCAGGATAGAGACCCAGTACTTC. It encodes CASSTRTGARIETQYF.